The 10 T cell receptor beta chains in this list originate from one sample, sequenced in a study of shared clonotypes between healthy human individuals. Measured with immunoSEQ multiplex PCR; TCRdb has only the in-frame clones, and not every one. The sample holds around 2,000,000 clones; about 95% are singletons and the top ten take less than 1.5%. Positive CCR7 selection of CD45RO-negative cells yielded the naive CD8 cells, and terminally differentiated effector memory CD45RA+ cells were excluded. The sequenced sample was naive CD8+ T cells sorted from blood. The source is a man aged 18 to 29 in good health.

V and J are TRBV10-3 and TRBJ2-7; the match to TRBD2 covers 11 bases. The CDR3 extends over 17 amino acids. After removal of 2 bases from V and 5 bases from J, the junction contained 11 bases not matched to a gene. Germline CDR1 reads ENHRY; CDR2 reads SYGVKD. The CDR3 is CAISEGGLADPVDEQYF. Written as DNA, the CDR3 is TGTGCCATCAGTGAGGGGGGACTAGCGGATCCCGTAGACGAGCAGTACTTC.

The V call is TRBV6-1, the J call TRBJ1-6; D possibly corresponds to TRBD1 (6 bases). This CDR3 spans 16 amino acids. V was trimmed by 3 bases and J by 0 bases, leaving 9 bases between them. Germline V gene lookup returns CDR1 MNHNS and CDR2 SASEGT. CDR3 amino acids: CASSDDRSSYNSPLHF. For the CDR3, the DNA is TGTGCCAGCAGTGATGACAGGTCCTCCTATAATTCACCCCTCCACTTT.

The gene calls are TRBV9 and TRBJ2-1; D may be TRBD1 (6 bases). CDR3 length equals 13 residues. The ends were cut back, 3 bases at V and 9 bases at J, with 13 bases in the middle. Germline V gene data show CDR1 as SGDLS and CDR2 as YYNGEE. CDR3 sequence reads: CASSASGESEQFF. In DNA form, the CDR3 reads TGTGCCAGCAGCGCCTCAGGGGAGAGTGAGCAGTTCTTC.

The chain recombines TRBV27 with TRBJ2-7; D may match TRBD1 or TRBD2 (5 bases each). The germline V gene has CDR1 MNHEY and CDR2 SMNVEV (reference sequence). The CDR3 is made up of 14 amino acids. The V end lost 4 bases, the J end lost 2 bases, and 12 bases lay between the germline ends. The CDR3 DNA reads TGTGCCAGCAGTTACGGGACGGAACCCTACGAGCAGTACTTC. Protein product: CASSYGTEPYEQYF.

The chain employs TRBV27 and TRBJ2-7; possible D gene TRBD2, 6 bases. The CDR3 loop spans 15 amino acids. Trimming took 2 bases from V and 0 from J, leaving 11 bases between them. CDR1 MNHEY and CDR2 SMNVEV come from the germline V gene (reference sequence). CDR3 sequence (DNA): TGTGCCAGCAGTTTAGGGATCGGGAGCTCCTACGAGCAGTACTTC. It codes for CASSLGIGSSYEQYF.

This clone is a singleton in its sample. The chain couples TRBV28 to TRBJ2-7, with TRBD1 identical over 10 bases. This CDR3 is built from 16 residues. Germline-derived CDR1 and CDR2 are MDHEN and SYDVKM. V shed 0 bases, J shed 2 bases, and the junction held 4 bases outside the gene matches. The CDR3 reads CASSLWTGGLAYEQYF. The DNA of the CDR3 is TGTGCCAGCAGTTTATGGACAGGGGGCTTGGCCTACGAGCAGTACTTC.

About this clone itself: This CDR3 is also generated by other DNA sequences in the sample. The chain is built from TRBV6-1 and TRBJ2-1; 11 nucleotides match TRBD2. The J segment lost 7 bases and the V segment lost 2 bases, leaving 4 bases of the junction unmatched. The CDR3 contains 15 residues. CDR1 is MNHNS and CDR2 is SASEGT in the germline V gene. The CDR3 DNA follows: TGTGCCAGCAGTGAACTAGCGGGAGGAGGAAATGAGCAGTTCTTC. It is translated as CASSELAGGGNEQFF.

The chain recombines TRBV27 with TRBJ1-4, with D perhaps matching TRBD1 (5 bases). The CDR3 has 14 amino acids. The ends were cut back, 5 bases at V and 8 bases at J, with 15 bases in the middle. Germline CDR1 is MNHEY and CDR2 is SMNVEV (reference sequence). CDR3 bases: TGTGCCAGCAGTCTCGACGCGGGGCCGGAAAAACTGTTTTTT. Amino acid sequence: CASSLDAGPEKLFF.

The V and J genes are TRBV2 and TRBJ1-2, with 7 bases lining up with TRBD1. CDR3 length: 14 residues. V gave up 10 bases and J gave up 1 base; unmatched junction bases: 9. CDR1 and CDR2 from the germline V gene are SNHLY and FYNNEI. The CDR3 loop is CANRDSSFNYGYTF. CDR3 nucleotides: TGTGCCAACCGGGACAGCTCGTTTAACTATGGCTACACCTTC.

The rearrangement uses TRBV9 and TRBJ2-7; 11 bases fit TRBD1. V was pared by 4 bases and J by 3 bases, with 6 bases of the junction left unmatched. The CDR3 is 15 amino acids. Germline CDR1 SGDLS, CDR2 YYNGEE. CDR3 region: CASSPGGTGGYEQYF. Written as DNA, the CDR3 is TGTGCCAGCAGCCCAGGGGGGACAGGGGGCTACGAGCAGTACTTC.